This passage covers 27 T cell receptor beta chains from one sample sequenced in a study of quantifying T cell responses using KT2 cells. Study background: TCR alpha and beta constant-region primers primed reverse transcription of RNA.

An oligo carrying a UMI was ligated to the cDNA 3' end. First-round PCR used roughly 4 cycles and beta primers RC1.1 and RC1.2 covering TRBC1 and TRBC2. TCRdb itself ran the UMI-ligation and nested PCR reads through MiXCR, one entry per CDR3 protein. The sample holds roughly 50,000 distinct CDR3 sequences, 12% seen once. Sample: PBMCs spiked with cells of the T cell clone KT2. These receptors originate from a human donor.

In this sample, this clonotype turned up many times. The CDR3 DNA sequence: TGCGCCAGCAGCTTAACGGCTGGGGTTAAAACTACGCAGTATTTT. Its protein product is CASSLTAGVKTTQYF. V is TRBV5-1 and J is TRBJ2-3; no clear D. The CDR3 length is 15 residues. Germline V gives CDR1 SGHRS, CDR2 YFSETQ. Trimming removed 2 bases at V and 8 bases at J, with 18 bases between.

A few counts support this clonotype. One end of the junction varies from germline; a read error may be responsible. V is TRBV3-1 and J is TRBJ1-2; D may be TRBD1 (5 bases). Per germline, CDR1 LGHDT and CDR2 YNNKEL (reference sequence). The CDR3 sequence is 11 residues long. The CDR3 nucleotides are TGTGCCAGCAGCCGCGGGGGTCTACATAATTTC. It translates to CASSRGGLHNF.

This rearrangement joins TRBV20-1 to TRBJ1-3; perhaps TRBD1 as D (5 bases). The CDR3 sequence is 15 residues long. CDR1 DFQATT and CDR2 SNEGSKA come from the germline V gene (reference sequence). Trimming took off 1 base at V and 0 bases at J, with 10 bases between the two ends. CDR3 in amino acids: CSARGDVPSGNTIYF. The DNA for the CDR3 is TGCAGTGCTAGAGGGGACGTGCCCTCTGGAAACACCATATATTTT.

The V gene is TRBV5-5, the J gene TRBJ2-2; 8 nucleotides line up with TRBD1. The germline V gene has CDR1 SGHKS and CDR2 YYEKEE (reference sequence). V lost 3 bases and J lost 5; bases outside the gene matches: 6. CDR3 length: 15 residues. CDR3 protein: CASSWTGSNTGELFF. CDR3 nucleotide sequence: TGTGCCAGCAGCTGGACAGGGTCTAATACCGGGGAGCTGTTTTTT.

In this sample, this clonotype turned up a few times. The V call is TRBV10-2, the J call TRBJ2-1, with D unclear. The CDR3 contains 13 residues. V gave up 6 bases and J gave up 2 bases, with 8 bases separating them. The germline gives CDR1 WSHSY, CDR2 SAAADI. Here the CDR3 reads CASRHAAYNEQFF. CDR3 nucleotides: TGCGCCAGCAGGCATGCAGCCTACAATGAGCAGTTCTTC.

The V gene is TRBV20-1, the J gene TRBJ2-7, with 9 bases identical to TRBD1. The CDR3 has 15 residues. V dropped 2 bases and J dropped 2; count of bases not matched to a gene: 7. The germline V gene has CDR1 DFQATT and CDR2 SNEGSKA (reference sequence). CDR3 protein: CSARPGTGSTYEQYF. The CDR3 region has the DNA TGCAGTGCTAGACCGGGGACAGGGAGTACCTACGAGCAGTACTTC.

The table lists this clonotype with a few counts. The genes are TRBV20-1 and TRBJ2-5; TRBD2 is a possible D gene (5 bases). From germline, CDR1 is DFQATT and CDR2 SNEGSKA (reference sequence). Trimming left V 1 base short and J 5 bases short, with 14 bases between. This CDR3 has 14 amino acids. The CDR3 reads CSARGPSFGETQYF. The CDR3 bases are TGCAGTGCTAGAGGGCCTAGCTTCGGGGAGACCCAGTACTTC.

This clonotype has only a few counts. The CDR3 bases are TGCGCCAGCAGCTTGGAAGTCGGACAGGGGCTACGGGCAACTAATGAAAAACTGTTTTTT. Protein: CASSLEVGQGLRATNEKLFF. The chain carries TRBV5-1 and TRBJ1-4, with 9 nucleotides matching TRBD1. This CDR3 region has 20 residues. V dropped 0 bases and J dropped 0; count of bases not matched to a gene: 12. Looked up from germline, CDR1 is SGHRS and CDR2 is YFSETQ.

Comments on this clonotype: One base away lies a much larger clone, so this may be a sequencing read error. The final CDR3 position lacks the conserved phenylalanine or tryptophan, pointing to a likely read error. This rearrangement joins TRBV6-1 to TRBJ1-1; D unclear. The germline gives CDR1 MNHNS, CDR2 SASEGT. V was cut by 1 base and J by 1 base, with 7 bases left in between. This CDR3 has 14 amino acids. As DNA, the CDR3 is TGTGCCAGCAGTGAAGTGTGGCAGAACACTGAAGCTTTCCTT. This sequence encodes CASSEVWQNTEAFL.

This clonotype was seen at least ten times. The chain carries TRBV5-5 and TRBJ2-5; TRBD2 aligns across 10 bases. CDR3 length: 13 amino acids. CDR1 and CDR2 (germline): SGHKS, YYEKEE (reference sequence). With V trimmed by 4 bases and J by 6 bases, 3 bases remained unmatched. In nucleotides, the CDR3 is TGTGCCAGCAGCCTAGCGGGAGAAAAGACCCAGTACTTC. Translation: CASSLAGEKTQYF. Drawing the rest from reference TRBV5-5 and TRBJ2-5, the complete variable domain is DAGVTQSPTHLIKTRGQQVTLRCSPISGHKSVSWYQQVLGQGPQFIFQYYEKEERGRGNFPDRFSARQFPNYSSELNVNALLLGDSALYLCASSLAGEKTQYFGPGTRLLVL.

This clonotype was seen repeatedly, ten times or more. The chain couples TRBV18 to TRBJ1-1; no clear D gene. The CDR3 consists of 14 residues. The V end lost 1 base, the J end lost 4 bases, and 10 bases lay between the germline ends. Germline CDR1 reads KGHSH; CDR2 reads LQKENI. The CDR3 bases are TGTGCCAGCTCACCACGCGGGTTGGGCACTGAAGCTTTCTTT. Its protein is CASSPRGLGTEAFF.

This clonotype was recorded at least ten times. This chain connects TRBV20-1 to TRBJ2-1, with D hard to call. CDR1 is DFQATT, CDR2 SNEGSKA, per germline (reference sequence). The germline V and J ends were trimmed by 3 bases and 5 bases, with 11 bases remaining between them. The CDR3 is made up of 13 amino acids. The CDR3 DNA is TGCAGTGCTAGCCAGAATTTAAACAATGAGCAGTTCTTC. It encodes CSASQNLNNEQFF.

The chain has TRBV12-3 or TRBV12-4 and TRBJ2-6; D possibly corresponds to TRBD1 (6 bases). The CDR3 has 18 amino acids. V was cut by 3 bases and J by 2 bases, with 17 bases left in between. CDR3 sequence reads: CASSLGFRGGTGANVLTF. The CDR3 DNA reads TGTGCCAGCAGTTTGGGGTTCAGGGGCGGAACTGGGGCCAACGTCCTGACTTTC.

This clonotype has ten or more counts. This rearrangement joins TRBV11-2 to TRBJ2-5; possible D gene TRBD2, 6 bases. Germline V gene sequence: CDR1 SGHAT, CDR2 FQNNGV. Trimming shortened V by 5 bases and J by 3 bases, and 22 bases separated the two germline ends. This CDR3 has 17 residues. For the CDR3, the DNA is TGTGCCAGCAGCCGTGCGACCCTGGGACTCCAAAAAGAGACCCAGTACTTC. Encoded protein: CASSRATLGLQKETQYF.

In this sample, this clonotype turned up a few times. V usage is TRBV5-1 and J usage is TRBJ1-6, with 11 bases lining up with TRBD1. Germline V gene data show CDR1 as SGHRS and CDR2 as YFSETQ. V trimming: 5 bases; J trimming: 3 bases; junction bases outside the gene matches: 13. The CDR3 is 19 residues long. The CDR3 here is CASRSDGRTGGDYNSPLHF. Written as DNA, the CDR3 is TGCGCCAGCAGATCGGATGGCAGGACAGGGGGCGACTATAATTCACCCCTCCACTTT.

This clonotype was seen ten or more times. V and J are TRBV6-2 or TRBV6-3 and TRBJ2-1; TRBD2 matches 8 bases. CDR3 length: 13 amino acids. V shed 5 bases, J shed 10 bases, and the junction held 7 bases outside the gene matches. The germline V gene encodes CDR1 MNHEY and CDR2 SVGEGT. The CDR3 spells CASSPGLAGEQFF. Here the CDR3 DNA reads TGTGCCAGCAGTCCAGGACTAGCCGGCGAGCAGTTCTTC.

In this sample, this clonotype turned up a few times. The chain employs TRBV6-1 and TRBJ1-1; D gene ambiguous. The V gene's germline CDR1 is MNHNS and CDR2 SASEGT. V dropped 3 bases and J dropped 0 bases, with 14 bases sitting between them. The CDR3 contains 16 residues. The CDR3 loop reads CASSEVFGMMNTEAFF. The CDR3 DNA reads as TGTGCCAGCAGTGAGGTCTTTGGGATGATGAACACTGAAGCTTTCTTT.

By frequency in the sample, this clonotype is medium-sized. The chain employs TRBV6-1 and TRBJ2-5; 9 bases agree with TRBD1. J was trimmed by 2 bases and V by 0 bases; bases with no gene match: 1. The CDR3 is 15 residues long. The germline CDR1 and CDR2 sequences are MNHNS and SASEGT. DNA of the CDR3: TGTGCCAGCAGTGAAGCGACAGGGGGGCAAGAGACCCAGTACTTC. Its translation: CASSEATGGQETQYF.

The rearrangement joins TRBV20-1 to TRBJ2-1, with 7 bases identical to TRBD1. The CDR3 has 13 residues. The V and J ends lost 6 bases and 5 bases, in that order; junction bases with no gene match: 7. Germline CDR1 DFQATT, CDR2 SNEGSKA (reference sequence). CDR3 sequence (DNA): TGCAGTGCCATCGGGACAGCTAACAATGAGCAGTTCTTC. This encodes CSAIGTANNEQFF.

This clonotype was seen repeatedly, ten times or more. The rearrangement uses TRBV7-8 and TRBJ2-4; 7 bases align to TRBD2. This CDR3 is built from 16 residues. J was trimmed by 2 bases and V by 3 bases; bases with no gene match: 7. Germline V lookup: CDR1 SGHVS, CDR2 FQNEAQ. The CDR3 nucleotides read TGTGCCAGCAGCTTGACTTTACTAGCGCCCAAAAACATTCAGTACTTC. Translation gives CASSLTLLAPKNIQYF.

The chain combines TRBV5-1 with TRBJ2-1; 9 bases are a match to TRBD1. The ends lost 5 bases at V and 7 bases at J; junction bases unmatched: 4. Looked up from germline, CDR1 is SGHRS and CDR2 is YFSETQ. There are 13 residues in the CDR3. The CDR3 coding sequence is TGCGCCAGCAGTCGGACAGGGGAGAATGAGCAGTTCTTC. Translation: CASSRTGENEQFF.

This clonotype showed up just a few times. The chain links TRBV29-1 to TRBJ2-1, with D possibly matching TRBD2 (6 bases). The germline CDR1 and CDR2 sequences are SQVTM and ANQGSEA. The CDR3 sequence is 13 residues long. The V and J ends lost 7 bases and 7 bases respectively, with 17 bases between them. CDR3 sequence (DNA): TGCAGCGCCGGGACTTGGCTTTTGAATGAGCAGTTCTTC. Translated, it gives CSAGTWLLNEQFF.

A word on this clonotype: A much larger clone differs by one base, so this may be a read error. The rearrangement uses TRBV6-1 and TRBJ1-2; D might be TRBD1 (6 bases). CDR3 size: 13 residues. The germline gives CDR1 MNHNS, CDR2 SASEGT. The CDR3 DNA follows: TGTGCCAGCCTTGTGACAGGAAACTATGGCTACAACTTC. This codes for CASLVTGNYGYNF.

This clonotype was seen repeatedly, ten times or more. V is TRBV5-5 and J is TRBJ1-5, with 8 positions matching TRBD1. This CDR3 comprises 13 residues. After removal of 2 bases from V and 6 bases from J, the junction contained 1 base not matched to a gene. The germline V gene encodes CDR1 SGHKS and CDR2 YYEKEE (reference sequence). The DNA of the CDR3 is TGTGCCAGCAGCTTTGGACAGGGTCAGCCCCAGCATTTT. Its translation: CASSFGQGQPQHF.

J is TRBJ1-5 and V is TRBV12-3 or TRBV12-4; TRBD1 might be the D (5 bases). The V and J ends lost 6 bases and 5 bases respectively, with 11 bases between them. The CDR3 runs 13 residues. CDR3 sequence reads: CASSPDSYQPQHF. The CDR3 DNA sequence: TGTGCCAGCAGCCCAGACAGCTATCAGCCCCAGCATTTT.

The sample holds a few counts of this clonotype. The genes are TRBV4-2 and TRBJ1-1, with 8 bases lining up with TRBD1. This CDR3 is 15 amino acids long. The V segment lost 4 bases and the J segment 4 bases; nucleotides outside the gene matches: 8. Germline V gene data show CDR1 as LGHNA and CDR2 as YNFKEQ. CDR3 sequence reads: CASSLDRTGSTEAFF. The CDR3, as DNA: TGTGCCAGCAGCCTAGATCGGACAGGGAGCACTGAAGCTTTCTTT.

This clonotype was counted a few times. The rearrangement links TRBV30 to TRBJ2-2, with a tentative D call TRBD1 (5 bases). The CDR3 is 16 amino acids. Trimming left V 0 bases short and J 6 bases short, with 17 bases between. The germline V gene has CDR1 GTSNPN and CDR2 SVGIG (reference sequence). The CDR3 loop is CAWSVLFRDSSGELFF. The CDR3 region has the DNA TGTGCCTGGAGTGTTCTTTTCAGGGATTCGTCCGGGGAGCTGTTTTTT.